Shown below are 24 T cell receptor beta chains from a single sample sequenced in a study of monozygotic twins with inflammatory bowel disease. TCRdb re-called the 5' RACE reads, yielding one record per CDR3 amino acid sequence without DNA. The sample includes about 380,000 distinct CDR3 sequences. The specimen sequenced was blood. Receptors originate from a human donor with ulcerative colitis or Crohn's disease, or a healthy co-twin of an affected twin (not recorded which).

The chain couples TRBV7-2 to TRBJ2-5; the TCRdb D gene call, TRBD1, has no DNA to confirm it. The germline CDR1 and CDR2 sequences are SGHTA and FQGNSA. This CDR3 contains 14 residues. CDR3: CASSGVGGLETQYF.

The chain employs TRBV5-1 and TRBJ1-6; checking the TCRdb D call of TRBD1 is not possible without DNA. Germline V gives CDR1 SGHRS, CDR2 YFSETQ. This CDR3 comprises 15 residues. The CDR3: CASSARQAENSPLHF.

The chain uses TRBV18 and TRBJ2-2; TCRdb outputs TRBD2, but without DNA this stays unchecked. This CDR3 is 15 amino acids long. Germline V gene data show CDR1 as KGHSH and CDR2 as LQKENI. CDR3 in amino acids: CASSPPSGVTGELFF.

J is TRBJ1-5 and V is TRBV18; the TCRdb D gene call, TRBD1, has no DNA to confirm it. The V gene's germline CDR1 is KGHSH and CDR2 LQKENI. CDR3 size: 16 residues. CDR3 residues: CASSLSGQGGNQPQHF. Variable domain in full (rest from reference TRBV18 and TRBJ1-5): NAGVMQNPRHLVRRRGQEARLRCSPMKGHSHVYWYRQLPEEGLKFMVYLQKENIIDESGMPKERFSAEFPKEGPSILRIQQVVRGDSAAYFCASSLSGQGGNQPQHFGDGTRLSIL.

V gene TRBV20-1 combines with J gene TRBJ2-5; lacking DNA, the TRBD2 call made by TCRdb goes unchecked. The CDR3 contains 17 residues. Germline lookup yields CDR1 DFQATT and CDR2 SNEGSKA (reference sequence). The CDR3 loop is CSARHAGGPSIQETQYF.

The chain uses TRBV4-3 and TRBJ2-2; TCRdb calls TRBD1, which cannot be checked without DNA. This CDR3 is 18 amino acids long. Germline V gene sequence: CDR1 LGHNA, CDR2 YSLEER. CDR3 amino acids: CASSQDPGISPTTGELFF.

This chain joins TRBV11-1 and TRBJ1-4. In germline, CDR1 is SGHAT, CDR2 FQDESV (reference sequence). The CDR3 sequence is 13 residues long. CDR3 residues: CASSFREGEKLSF.

This chain connects TRBV7-2 to TRBJ2-5; the D call from TCRdb, TRBD2, cannot be confirmed without DNA. The germline CDR1 and CDR2 sequences are SGHTA and FQGNSA. CDR3 size: 16 residues. The chain's CDR3 is CASSSRASGGVETQYF.

This sequence joins TRBV7-2 and TRBJ2-7; with no DNA, the TCRdb D assignment of TRBD1 cannot be verified. The CDR3 is 16 amino acids. Germline CDR1 SGHTA, CDR2 FQGNSA. The CDR3 is CASSRPGQGPSGEQYF.

The chain couples TRBV4-2 to TRBJ2-3; TCRdb indicates TRBD1, and absent DNA this call remains unverified. This CDR3 is built from 19 residues. CDR1 LGHNA and CDR2 YNFKEQ come from the germline V gene. The CDR3 protein is CASSLIRDAERISTDTQYF.

The chain uses TRBV9 and TRBJ2-5; checking the TCRdb D call of TRBD2 is not possible without DNA. In germline, CDR1 is SGDLS, CDR2 YYNGEE. CDR3 length: 16 amino acids. The CDR3 loop reads CASSGRSGGALETQYF.

V usage is TRBV5-1 and J usage is TRBJ1-5; the D call from TCRdb, TRBD1, cannot be confirmed without DNA. The CDR3 has 15 amino acids. Germline loops: CDR1 SGHRS, CDR2 YFSETQ. The chain's CDR3 is CASSPTAGVGQPQHF.

The J gene is TRBJ2-7, the V gene TRBV5-4; TCRdb selects TRBD1, and the lack of DNA leaves this call unchecked. Looked up from germline, CDR1 is SGHNT and CDR2 is YYREEE (reference sequence). The CDR3 has 14 residues. CDR3 sequence: CASSQGDRSYEQYF.

The chain joins TRBV7-6 to TRBJ1-2; TCRdb calls TRBD1, which cannot be checked without DNA. The CDR3 has 15 amino acids. From germline, CDR1 is SGHVS and CDR2 FNYEAQ. CDR3 amino acids: CASSGGPGSNYGYTF. Full variable domain (outside the CDR3, taken from reference TRBV7-6 and TRBJ1-2): GAGVSQSPRYKVTKRGQDVALRCDPISGHVSLYWYRQALGQGPEFLTYFNYEAQQDKSGLPNDRFSAERPEGSISTLTIQRTEQRDSAMYRCASSGGPGSNYGYTFGSGTRLTVV.

The chain carries TRBV6-5 and TRBJ1-5. Germline V gene lookup returns CDR1 MNHEY and CDR2 SVGAGI. This CDR3 has 13 residues. The CDR3 is CASSYSVNQPQHF.

V usage is TRBV12-3 or TRBV12-4 and J usage is TRBJ1-5; TCRdb designates TRBD1, a call that cannot be tested without DNA. This CDR3 is built from 14 residues. The CDR3 spells CASSFQTRGQPQHF.

This chain joins TRBV24-1 and TRBJ2-5; the D gene TCRdb calls, TRBD1, cannot be checked with no DNA. The CDR3 spans 13 residues. Per germline, CDR1 KGHDR and CDR2 SFDVKD. CDR3 region: CATSVPELETQYF.

The chain carries TRBV4-3 and TRBJ1-2; there is no DNA to check the TCRdb D call of TRBD1. The V gene's germline CDR1 is LGHNA and CDR2 YSLEER. This CDR3 spans 15 amino acids. Here the CDR3 reads CASSQVSGQGHGYTF.

This chain uses TRBV12-3 or TRBV12-4 with TRBJ2-4; TCRdb selects TRBD1, and the lack of DNA leaves this call unchecked. CDR3 size: 14 residues. CDR3 protein: CASTGDRAKNIQYF.

The CDR3 sequence is CASSRTGADYEQYF. The V gene is TRBV12-3 or TRBV12-4, the J gene TRBJ2-7; TCRdb gives TRBD1 as the D gene, but with no DNA this cannot be confirmed. The CDR3 length is 14 residues.

CDR3 region: CASTLTGNTGELFF. The chain is built from TRBV5-1 and TRBJ2-2; TCRdb picks TRBD1, but there is no DNA to check that call. The germline V gene encodes CDR1 SGHRS and CDR2 YFSETQ. The CDR3 runs to 14 residues.

J is TRBJ2-7 and V is TRBV2. CDR3 length: 13 residues. Looked up from germline, CDR1 is SNHLY and CDR2 is FYNNEI. Here the CDR3 reads CASSEPESYEQYF.

This sequence joins TRBV12-3 or TRBV12-4 and TRBJ1-6; TCRdb returns TRBD1, unconfirmable since there is no DNA. The CDR3 sequence is 16 residues long. The CDR3 is CASSSYRVRGNSPLHF.

This chain joins TRBV6-6 and TRBJ1-1. From germline, CDR1 is MNHNY and CDR2 SVGAGI (reference sequence). CDR3 length: 13 residues. CDR3 residues: CASTMWGNTEAFF.